The 25 T cell receptor beta chains given below trace back to one sample, sequenced in a study of cytomegalovirus exposure and HLA in healthy donors. PCR was performed using 60 Vbeta and 13 Jbeta primers. Here immunoSEQ multiplex PCR was the method, and the copy in TCRdb shows in-frame clones only, minus some. The sample includes some 150,000 clones, around 79% of them seen just once. The sample comprised PBMCs. The origin of the receptors is a middle-aged man in good health and CMV-seronegative.

About this clone itself: Its ends do not fully match the called genes, so a read error is possible. The chain carries TRBV7-9 and TRBJ1-4; tentative D call: TRBD1 (5 bases). CDR3 length: 18 residues. In germline, CDR1 is SEHNR, CDR2 FQNEAQ (reference sequence). The CDR3, as DNA: TGTTCCAGCAGCGTGTCAAACCTCTCAGGGAGGGTGTATGAAAAACTGTTTTTT. Its translation: CSSSVSNLSGRVYEKLFF.

This clone was counted only a few times. V usage is TRBV6-6 and J usage is TRBJ1-5, with D possibly matching TRBD1 (5 bases). V lost 6 bases and J 0 bases, leaving 15 bases between the germline ends. The V gene's germline CDR1 is MNHNY and CDR2 SVGAGI (reference sequence). The length of the CDR3 is 16 residues. CDR3 coding DNA: TGTGCCAGCAGATCCTCCGAAAGGGGTAGCAATCAGCCCCAGCATTTT. Translation: CASRSSERGSNQPQHF.

The gene calls are TRBV5-6 and TRBJ2-3; D is unclear. The CDR3 sequence is 16 residues long. The ends were cut back, 3 bases at V and 2 bases at J, with 16 bases in the middle. Germline values: CDR1 SGHDT, CDR2 YYEEEE. CDR3 in DNA: TGTGCCAGCAGCTCGAAGACACGATTACTCACAGATACGCAGTATTTT. Translated: CASSSKTRLLTDTQYF.

The chain has TRBV2 and TRBJ2-7; D gene ambiguous. This CDR3 region has 15 residues. Germline-derived CDR1 and CDR2 are SNHLY and FYNNEI. V was shortened by 0 bases and J by 7 bases, with 16 bases between the two germline ends. The CDR3 sequence is CASSEALKEWMEQYF. The CDR3 region has the DNA TGTGCCAGCAGTGAAGCGCTGAAGGAGTGGATGGAGCAGTACTTC.

The V call is TRBV18, the J call TRBJ2-1; 9 bases fit TRBD1. Germline assignment: CDR1 KGHSH and CDR2 LQKENI. Trimming cost V 3 bases and J 4 bases; bases outside gene matches: 1. The CDR3 has 14 residues. Here the CDR3 reads CASSPGTGYNEQFF. The CDR3 nucleotides are TGTGCCAGCTCACCGGGGACAGGGTACAATGAGCAGTTCTTC.

This clone was observed once. This chain links TRBV5-4 with TRBJ2-3; 8 bases match TRBD1. V lost 4 bases to trimming and J lost 2 bases; unmatched junction nucleotides: 6. The CDR3 consists of 15 residues. Germline lookup yields CDR1 SGHNT and CDR2 YYREEE (reference sequence). As DNA, the CDR3 is TGTGCCAGCAGCGTACAGGGGGGTGACACAGATACGCAGTATTTT. Translation gives CASSVQGGDTDTQYF.

The rearrangement uses TRBV9 and TRBJ2-3, with a weak D call TRBD1 (6 bases). CDR3 length equals 16 residues. Trimming stripped 3 bases from V and 2 bases from J, with 16 bases between. Germline V gives CDR1 SGDLS, CDR2 YYNGEE. CDR3 nucleotide sequence: TGTGCCAGCAGCGCACACCGAGGGGGTCACACAGATACGCAGTATTTT. As protein: CASSAHRGGHTDTQYF.

V is TRBV2 and J is TRBJ2-1; 10 nucleotides match TRBD1. Trimming took 6 bases from V and 7 from J; bases not matched to a gene: 15. This CDR3 is 17 amino acids long. The germline V gene encodes CDR1 SNHLY and CDR2 FYNNEI. The DNA of the CDR3 is TGTGCCAGCAGACCAGCGCCGGGACAGGGGTCAATGAATGAGCAGTTCTTC. It is translated as CASRPAPGQGSMNEQFF. Based on the CDR3 plus reference TRBV2 and TRBJ2-1, the full variable domain is EPEVTQTPSHQVTQMGQEVILRCVPISNHLYFYWYRQILGQKVEFLVSFYNNEISEKSEIFDDQFSVERPDGSNFTLKIRSTKLEDSAMYFCASRPAPGQGSMNEQFFGPGTRLTVL.

The rearrangement uses TRBV5-1 and TRBJ2-5, with TRBD2 as a possible D gene (7 bases). Trimming left V 0 bases short and J 2 bases short, with 8 bases between. Germline values: CDR1 SGHRS, CDR2 YFSETQ. There are 14 residues in the CDR3. CDR3 DNA: TGCGCCAGCAGCTTGGAGGGGGGGCAAGAGACCCAGTACTTC. It specifies CASSLEGGQETQYF. The full variable domain, completed using reference TRBV5-1 and TRBJ2-5, is KAGVTQTPRYLIKTRGQQVTLSCSPISGHRSVSWYQQTPGQGLQFLFEYFSETQRNKGNFPGRFSGRQFSNSRSEMNVSTLELGDSALYLCASSLEGGQETQYFGPGTRLLVL.

This clone was detected once. The J gene is TRBJ1-2, the V gene TRBV18, with D hard to call. CDR3 length: 11 amino acids. The germline V gene encodes CDR1 KGHSH and CDR2 LQKENI. Between the trimmed V and J ends, which lost 6 bases and 8 bases, there was a span of 10 bases. CDR3 sequence (DNA): TGTGCCAGCTCTCTAAATTCCGGCTACACCTTC. Amino acids: CASSLNSGYTF.

This chain joins TRBV7-2 and TRBJ1-2, with D unclear. The germline gives CDR1 SGHTA, CDR2 FQGNSA. V lost 5 bases to trimming and J lost 7 bases, with 8 bases between them. CDR3 length equals 11 residues. CDR3 nucleotides: TGTGCCAGCAGCCGTTTTTCTGGCTACACCTTC. Amino acids: CASSRFSGYTF. Looking up the rest from reference TRBV7-2 and TRBJ1-2 gives the full variable domain: GAGVSQSPSNKVTEKGKDVELRCDPISGHTALYWYRQSLGQGLEFLIYFQGNSAPDKSGLPSDRFSAERTGGSVSTLTIQRTQQEDSAVYLCASSRFSGYTFGSGTRLTVV.

The V call is TRBV19, the J call TRBJ1-2, with 7 bases matching TRBD1. This CDR3 contains 13 residues. V shed 3 bases and J 3 bases; nucleotides not matched to a gene: 1. Germline V gives CDR1 LNHDA, CDR2 SQIVND (reference sequence). CDR3 protein: CASSIGTDYGYTF. In DNA, the CDR3 is TGTGCCAGTAGTATCGGGACAGACTATGGCTACACCTTC.

The genes are TRBV28 and TRBJ2-2; TRBD2 aligns across 9 bases. The V gene's germline CDR1 is MDHEN and CDR2 SYDVKM. This CDR3 comprises 16 residues. Trimming cost V 3 bases and J 7 bases; bases outside gene matches: 9. CDR3 protein: CASSFSAGGGIGELFF. The CDR3 nucleotides read TGTGCCAGCAGTTTCTCCGCGGGAGGGGGGATCGGGGAGCTGTTTTTT.

This chain connects TRBV28 to TRBJ2-3, with 8 bases that match TRBD2. J was trimmed by 3 bases and V by 11 bases; bases with no gene match: 28. Per germline, CDR1 MDHEN and CDR2 SYDVKM. There are 20 residues in the CDR3. In DNA form, the CDR3 reads TGTGCCGCGTACCCGCCGGGACTAGTTCCTGCCCACCAAAGGACAGATACGCAGTATTTT. It translates to CAAYPPGLVPAHQRTDTQYF.

The chain couples TRBV7-9 to TRBJ2-3; 11 nucleotides line up with TRBD2. Germline V gene data show CDR1 as SEHNR and CDR2 as FQNEAQ (reference sequence). The CDR3 length is 15 residues. Trimming at V came to 5 bases and at J to 3 bases, leaving 4 bases not matched to a gene. CDR3 DNA sequence: TGTGCCAGCAGCCCGCTAGCGGGAGGAACAGATACGCAGTATTTT. As protein: CASSPLAGGTDTQYF. Variable domain in full (rest from reference TRBV7-9 and TRBJ2-3): DTGVSQNPRHKITKRGQNVTFRCDPISEHNRLYWYRQTLGQGPEFLTYFQNEAQLEKSRLLSDRFSAERPKGSFSTLEIQRTEQGDSAMYLCASSPLAGGTDTQYFGPGTRLTVL.

This chain uses TRBV4-3 with TRBJ2-1; 10 nucleotides line up with TRBD2. With V trimmed by 2 bases and J by 0 bases, 4 bases remained unmatched. The V gene's germline CDR1 is LGHNA and CDR2 YSLEER. This CDR3 comprises 17 residues. The CDR3 region has the DNA TGCGCCAGCAGCCAACGGACTAGCGGAAGCTCCTACAATGAGCAGTTCTTC. It codes for CASSQRTSGSSYNEQFF.

The rearrangement links TRBV5-4 to TRBJ1-1, with a tentative D call TRBD1 (5 bases). The CDR3 has 15 amino acids. V lost 0 bases to trimming and J lost 1 base, with 10 bases between them. Germline assignment: CDR1 SGHNT and CDR2 YYREEE (reference sequence). In nucleotides, the CDR3 is TGTGCCAGCAGCTTGGGGGTCAGGGAGAACACTGAAGCTTTCTTT. Its translation is CASSLGVRENTEAFF.

This clone has a handful of counts. The V and J genes are TRBV7-9 and TRBJ1-2, with TRBD1 identical over 9 bases. The V gene's germline CDR1 is SEHNR and CDR2 FQNEAQ (reference sequence). The length of the CDR3 is 16 residues. V lost 4 bases, J lost 4 bases, and 10 bases stayed unmatched. The CDR3 DNA reads TGTGCCAGCAGCTCTACAGGGGGCGATCCCCCCTATGGCTACACCTTC. Encoded protein: CASSSTGGDPPYGYTF.

J is TRBJ1-4 and V is TRBV7-2, with a possible D match to TRBD1 (6 bases). CDR3 length equals 14 residues. The germline gives CDR1 SGHTA, CDR2 FQGNSA. V dropped 6 bases and J dropped 8 bases, with 16 bases sitting between them. This CDR3 is CASSPSAGAEKLFF. The CDR3 DNA reads TGTGCCAGCAGTCCCTCGGCAGGGGCAGAAAAACTGTTTTTT.

The rearrangement joins TRBV14 to TRBJ2-7, with 12 positions matching TRBD2. Germline lookup yields CDR1 SGHDN and CDR2 FVKESK. Losses at the gene ends were 2 bases for V and 5 bases for J; bases not matched to a gene: 7. The CDR3 has 16 amino acids. CDR3 loop: CASSQRLAGASNEQYF. The CDR3 region has the DNA TGTGCCAGCAGCCAACGACTAGCGGGAGCGTCAAACGAGCAGTACTTC.

This chain uses TRBV5-6 with TRBJ1-5; 10 bases are a match to TRBD1. With 6 bases clipped from V and 1 base from J, the junction kept 4 bases outside the gene matches. This CDR3 is built from 15 residues. Germline V lookup: CDR1 SGHDT, CDR2 YYEEEE. CDR3 in DNA: TGTGCCAGCAATCTGGGACAGGGGAGCAATCAGCCCCAGCATTTT. Protein: CASNLGQGSNQPQHF.

The chain combines TRBV5-1 with TRBJ2-3; D unresolved. Germline assignment: CDR1 SGHRS and CDR2 YFSETQ. CDR3 size: 14 residues. V was cut by 4 bases and J by 6 bases, with 15 bases left in between. The CDR3 DNA is TGCGCCAGCAGCCTCGACTCTCTGAGGGATACGCAGTATTTT. The encoded protein is CASSLDSLRDTQYF.

This clone came up once. The J gene is TRBJ1-2, the V gene TRBV6-6; D is ambiguous. Trimming shortened V by 0 bases and J by 8 bases, and 4 bases separated the two germline ends. The CDR3 loop spans 11 amino acids. Germline V gene sequence: CDR1 MNHNY, CDR2 SVGAGI (reference sequence). The CDR3 DNA reads as TGTGCCAGCAGTTACTCTCTAGGCTACACCTTC. Its protein is CASSYSLGYTF.

The chain recombines TRBV6-5 with TRBJ2-7; 8 bases fit TRBD1. Germline V gene sequence: CDR1 MNHEY, CDR2 SVGAGI. The CDR3 runs 14 residues. Unmatched junction bases numbered 6, after V lost 6 bases and J lost 2 bases. CDR3 amino acids: CASRRDRRAYEQYF. In DNA, the CDR3 is TGTGCCAGCAGACGGGACAGGCGGGCCTACGAGCAGTACTTC.

CDR3: CASSGGTGLKNNEQFF. Written as DNA, the CDR3 is TGCGCCAGCAGCGGAGGGACAGGGCTGAAGAACAATGAGCAGTTCTTC. V is TRBV5-1 and J is TRBJ2-1; TRBD1 matches 9 bases. With 4 bases clipped from V and 5 bases from J, the junction kept 10 bases outside the gene matches. The germline gives CDR1 SGHRS, CDR2 YFSETQ. The CDR3 extends over 16 amino acids.